The 11 T cell receptor beta chains in this list originate from one sample, sequenced in a study of blood T cell repertoires in COVID-19. Sequencing was performed with immunoSEQ multiplex PCR; in TCRdb, only in-frame clones are kept and a portion is missing. The table lists a few hundred thousand clones, roughly 90% of them singletons. The specimen was PBMCs or T cells enriched from blood (not recorded which). The receptor set was obtained from a middle-aged woman who had recovered from COVID-19.

The chain recombines TRBV9 with TRBJ1-1; no reliable D call. Trimming took 0 bases from V and 5 from J, leaving 11 bases between them. The CDR3 length is 14 residues. Looked up from germline, CDR1 is SGDLS and CDR2 is YYNGEE. CDR3 sequence (DNA): TGTGCCAGCAGCGTAGAAAGGGAGGGTACTGAAGCTTTCTTT. Translated: CASSVEREGTEAFF.

The V and J genes are TRBV30 and TRBJ2-5, with no clear D. Germline CDR1 and CDR2: GTSNPN and SVGIG (reference sequence). V was shortened by 0 bases and J by 0 bases, with 14 bases between the two germline ends. The CDR3 has 16 amino acids. This CDR3 is CAWSVVPNLYQETQYF. DNA of the CDR3: TGTGCCTGGAGTGTTGTGCCCAACCTATACCAAGAGACCCAGTACTTC. Variable domain in full (rest from reference TRBV30 and TRBJ2-5): SQTIHQWPATLVQPVGSPLSLECTVEGTSNPNLYWYRQAAGRGLQLLFYSVGIGQISSEVPQNLSASRPQDRQFILSSKKLLLSDSGFYLCAWSVVPNLYQETQYFGPGTRLLVL.

A single count supports this clone. The V call is TRBV5-6, the J call TRBJ1-2; possibly TRBD1 for D (5 bases). Trimming took off 6 bases at V and 6 bases at J, with 12 bases between the two ends. Germline loops: CDR1 SGHDT, CDR2 YYEEEE. The CDR3 length is 12 residues. CDR3 residues: CASTREENGYTF. CDR3 sequence (DNA): TGTGCCAGCACCAGGGAGGAAAATGGCTACACCTTC.

This chain connects TRBV9 to TRBJ2-2, with 8 bases lining up with TRBD2. The CDR3 extends over 15 amino acids. With 0 bases clipped from V and 7 bases from J, the junction kept 5 bases outside the gene matches. Germline assignment: CDR1 SGDLS and CDR2 YYNGEE. The CDR3 loop reads CASSVDGRVVGELFF. In nucleotides, the CDR3 is TGTGCCAGCAGCGTAGACGGGAGGGTGGTCGGGGAGCTGTTTTTT.

This clone was found once. The gene calls are TRBV6-2 or TRBV6-3 and TRBJ2-3; D gene unclear. The germline gives CDR1 MNHEY, CDR2 SVGEGT. The CDR3 loop spans 12 amino acids. Trimming stripped 3 bases from V and 5 bases from J, with 6 bases between. CDR3 protein: CASSYSGDTQYF. The CDR3 DNA is TGTGCCAGCAGTTATTCCGGAGATACGCAGTATTTT.

This chain uses TRBV19 with TRBJ2-6, with TRBD1 matching 10 bases. The ends lost 5 bases at V and 1 base at J; junction bases unmatched: 5. Germline CDR1 reads LNHDA; CDR2 reads SQIVND (reference sequence). This CDR3 comprises 17 residues. CDR3 DNA: TGTGCCAGTAGTCCCGGGACAGGGGAGTCTGGGGCCAACGTCCTGACTTTC. Translation gives CASSPGTGESGANVLTF.

The chain has TRBV10-3 and TRBJ2-1; D possibly corresponds to TRBD2 (6 bases). The CDR3 loop spans 13 amino acids. The V gene lost 10 bases and the J gene lost 7 bases, with 17 bases spanning the gap. The germline V gene has CDR1 ENHRY and CDR2 SYGVKD. DNA of the CDR3: TGTGCCAGCGACAGAGGGGCGGGGAATGAGCAGTTCTTC. As protein: CASDRGAGNEQFF.

The chain carries TRBV28 and TRBJ1-2; 8 bases fit TRBD1. The CDR3 has 15 amino acids. Per the germline V gene, CDR1 is MDHEN and CDR2 is SYDVKM. Trimming took 6 bases from V and 4 from J; bases not matched to a gene: 10. The CDR3 sequence is CASSYPPGTGYGYTF. The CDR3 coding sequence is TGTGCCAGCAGCTACCCGCCCGGGACAGGCTATGGCTACACCTTC.

The gene calls are TRBV6-2 or TRBV6-3 and TRBJ2-4; 7 nucleotides match TRBD1. V shed 5 bases and J 2 bases; nucleotides not matched to a gene: 9. Germline loops: CDR1 MNHEY, CDR2 SVGEGT. The CDR3 contains 16 residues. CDR3 sequence (DNA): TGTGCCAGCAGTCACCATGAACAGGGGACCAAAAACATTCAGTACTTC. It codes for CASSHHEQGTKNIQYF.

V and J are TRBV11-3 and TRBJ1-1, with D perhaps matching TRBD1 (5 bases). Germline lookup yields CDR1 SGHNT and CDR2 YENEEA. Trimming removed 4 bases from V and 3 bases from J, with 15 bases in between. The CDR3 length is 15 residues. CDR3 residues: CASSSLGEGHTEAFF. The CDR3, as DNA: TGTGCCAGCAGCTCCCTGGGGGAGGGCCACACTGAAGCTTTCTTT.

V usage is TRBV20-1 and J usage is TRBJ2-1; TRBD1 might be the D (6 bases). The length of the CDR3 is 14 residues. V gave up 3 bases and J gave up 2 bases, with 11 bases separating them. Germline V gives CDR1 DFQATT, CDR2 SNEGSKA (reference sequence). This chain's CDR3 is CSASGSGAYNEQFF. CDR3 nucleotides: TGCAGTGCTAGTGGGTCAGGGGCCTACAATGAGCAGTTCTTC.